The 22 T cell receptor beta chains presented below share a single source sample, sequenced in a study of T cell repertoires in cytomegalovirus infection. MiXCR, applied by TCRdb to the reads, yields one record per CDR3 protein. Among about 230,000 distinct CDR3 sequences, about 20% were seen once, and the ten largest hold 15% to 20%. The sequencing sample was made of CD8+ T cells from PBMCs. The receptors originated from a human donor in good health (CMV status not recorded). Some clones in this sample may be carry-over from other donors' samples.

This clonotype was seen many times. The V gene is TRBV19, the J gene TRBJ2-5; D remains unclear. Germline V gene sequence: CDR1 LNHDA, CDR2 SQIVND (reference sequence). The CDR3 consists of 13 residues. Trimming took off 7 bases at V and 1 base at J, with 10 bases between the two ends. In DNA form, the CDR3 reads TGTGCCAGTAACAAGGCCCTCCAAGAGACCCAGTACTTC. Translation gives CASNKALQETQYF.

This clonotype has more than one count but fewer than ten. The DNA for the CDR3 is TGCAGTGCTAGGGGGGGACTAAACCAAATGGAGACCCAGTACTTC. This translates into CSARGGLNQMETQYF. The rearrangement uses TRBV20-1 and TRBJ2-5; 7 bases align to TRBD2. Per germline, CDR1 DFQATT and CDR2 SNEGSKA (reference sequence). V lost 3 bases and J lost 5; bases outside the gene matches: 12. This CDR3 spans 15 amino acids.

The V call is TRBV19, the J call TRBJ2-2; perhaps TRBD1 as D (6 bases). Looked up from germline, CDR1 is LNHDA and CDR2 is SQIVND (reference sequence). This CDR3 has 15 amino acids. V lost 4 bases to trimming and J lost 4 bases, with 13 bases between them. CDR3 sequence reads: CASSTAGTLTGELFF. CDR3 bases: TGTGCCAGTAGTACAGCCGGGACACTCACCGGGGAGCTGTTTTTT.

V usage is TRBV19 and J usage is TRBJ1-1; the match to TRBD1 covers 8 bases. The CDR3 spans 16 residues. Trimming took 6 bases from V and 4 from J; bases not matched to a gene: 13. Germline-derived CDR1 and CDR2 are LNHDA and SQIVND (reference sequence). CDR3 DNA sequence: TGTGCCAGTAGCGCCAGACAGGGGTATATGGGCACTGAAGCTTTCTTT. This encodes CASSARQGYMGTEAFF.

The rearrangement links TRBV27 to TRBJ2-1; a weak D match, TRBD1 (5 bases). This CDR3 is 14 amino acids long. Trimming stripped 6 bases from V and 4 bases from J, with 13 bases between. CDR1 MNHEY and CDR2 SMNVEV come from the germline V gene (reference sequence). In nucleotides, the CDR3 is TGTGCCAGCAGAAATTATACAGGTTACAATGAGCAGTTCTTC. Amino acids: CASRNYTGYNEQFF.

The chain links TRBV7-8 to TRBJ2-5; TRBD2 agrees at 14 bases. Germline CDR1 is SGHVS and CDR2 is FQNEAQ. Germline trimming cut 5 bases from V and 1 base from J; bases unmatched to any gene: 9. The CDR3 is 18 amino acids. The CDR3 sequence is CASSLWTSGGFSQETQYF. The CDR3 DNA reads as TGTGCCAGCAGCCTTTGGACTAGCGGGGGGTTCTCCCAAGAGACCCAGTACTTC.

The rearrangement uses TRBV29-1 and TRBJ2-4; D possibly corresponds to TRBD2 (6 bases). CDR3 length: 15 residues. CDR1 and CDR2 from the germline V gene are SQVTM and ANQGSEA. V lost 2 bases, J lost 7 bases, and 18 bases lay in between. The CDR3, as DNA: TGCAGCGTTGAAATGATGGGGGGAGGTCCGAACATTCAGTACTTC. Protein: CSVEMMGGGPNIQYF.

This clonotype has only a few counts. The rearrangement joins TRBV2 to TRBJ1-1, with D perhaps TRBD1 (5 bases). The germline V and J ends were trimmed by 1 base and 11 bases, with 20 bases remaining between them. Germline V CDR1 and CDR2: SNHLY, FYNNEI. This CDR3 spans 15 amino acids. CDR3 in DNA: TGTGCCAGCAGTGAAGGAGAAGGGGCAAAGGAGGATGCTTTCTTT. As protein: CASSEGEGAKEDAFF. The whole variable domain, remainder taken from reference TRBV2 and TRBJ1-1, is EPEVTQTPSHQVTQMGQEVILRCVPISNHLYFYWYRQILGQKVEFLVSFYNNEISEKSEIFDDQFSVERPDGSNFTLKIRSTKLEDSAMYFCASSEGEGAKEDAFFGQGTRLTVV.

The chain links TRBV14 to TRBJ1-1; the D gene is possibly TRBD1 (5 bases). Trimming removed 0 bases from V and 6 bases from J, with 14 bases in between. Germline CDR1 reads SGHDN; CDR2 reads FVKESK. CDR3 length equals 15 residues. In nucleotides, the CDR3 is TGTGCCAGCAGCCAAGATTCGGGGGGATACGCTGAAGCTTTCTTT. It specifies CASSQDSGGYAEAFF.

This chain joins TRBV13 and TRBJ2-7; a weak D match, TRBD2 (5 bases). The CDR3 consists of 14 residues. Germline V gene sequence: CDR1 PRHDT, CDR2 FYEKMQ (reference sequence). Trimming took off 5 bases at V and 3 bases at J, with 14 bases between the two ends. DNA of the CDR3: TGTGCCAGCAGCGAGGGCCCCTTAAGCTACGAGCAGTACTTC. Its translation is CASSEGPLSYEQYF.

The V call is TRBV29-1, the J call TRBJ2-1; no clear D. The germline gives CDR1 SQVTM, CDR2 ANQGSEA. V was cut by 8 bases and J by 4 bases, with 9 bases left in between. This CDR3 has 11 amino acids. Here the CDR3 reads CSLKKYNEQFF. The CDR3 DNA reads TGCAGCCTTAAAAAGTACAATGAGCAGTTCTTC.

The rearrangement links TRBV29-1 to TRBJ2-7, with no clear D. The CDR3 covers 13 residues. Between the trimmed V and J ends, which lost 4 bases and 3 bases, there was a span of 13 bases. The germline V gene has CDR1 SQVTM and CDR2 ANQGSEA. The DNA for the CDR3 is TGCAGCGTTGGTGCCATCGAGAGCTACGAGCAGTACTTC. It codes for CSVGAIESYEQYF.

This clonotype was observed many times. The chain carries TRBV5-6 and TRBJ1-5; the match to TRBD1 covers 7 bases. The germline V gene has CDR1 SGHDT and CDR2 YYEEEE. This CDR3 spans 15 amino acids. Germline trimming cut 1 base from V and 3 bases from J; bases unmatched to any gene: 4. CDR3 DNA sequence: TGTGCCAGCAGCTTGACAGGGGTATACAATCAGCCCCAGCATTTT. Translating gives CASSLTGVYNQPQHF.

The chain joins TRBV29-1 to TRBJ2-2; D gene uncertain. The V end was cut by 0 bases, the J end by 1 base, with 0 bases between. There are 12 residues in the CDR3. Germline CDR1 reads SQVTM; CDR2 reads ANQGSEA. CDR3: CSVEENTGELFF. CDR3 nucleotides: TGCAGCGTTGAAGAGAACACCGGGGAGCTGTTTTTT.

This clonotype was observed many times. This chain joins TRBV7-9 and TRBJ2-3, with 7 bases fitting TRBD1. V lost 5 bases and J lost 6; bases outside the gene matches: 11. Looked up from germline, CDR1 is SEHNR and CDR2 is FQNEAQ (reference sequence). CDR3 size: 15 residues. The CDR3 nucleotides read TGTGCCAGCAGCGCACACAGGGGCGAGGGGGATACGCAGTATTTT. It encodes CASSAHRGEGDTQYF.

This chain links TRBV5-4 with TRBJ1-2; 7 bases line up with TRBD1. Germline V CDR1 and CDR2: SGHNT, YYREEE (reference sequence). This CDR3 contains 14 residues. V dropped 4 bases and J dropped 3; count of bases not matched to a gene: 6. CDR3 DNA sequence: TGTGCCAGCAGCCCAGGGGGTCTGGACTATGGCTACACCTTC. Protein product: CASSPGGLDYGYTF.

This clonotype was found many times. This sequence joins TRBV7-2 and TRBJ2-5; TRBD2 matches at 13 bases. The CDR3 loop spans 17 amino acids. Germline V gene data show CDR1 as SGHTA and CDR2 as FQGNSA. The V and J ends lost 2 bases and 1 base, in that order; junction bases with no gene match: 4. The CDR3 DNA is TGTGCCAGCAGCTTATTCGGGACTAGCGGGGCCCAAGAGACCCAGTACTTC. It is translated as CASSLFGTSGAQETQYF.

The chain has TRBV25-1 and TRBJ2-5, with TRBD1 as a possible D gene (5 bases). CDR1 and CDR2 from the germline V gene are MGHDK and SYGVNS. The length of the CDR3 is 16 residues. Trimming cost V 4 bases and J 4 bases, with 19 bases left between them. CDR3 in DNA: TGTGCCAGCAGTGGGCCGCCGACAGTCAATGGAGAGACCCAGTACTTC. Amino acids: CASSGPPTVNGETQYF.

V is TRBV20-1 and J is TRBJ1-2; no clear D. The CDR3 sequence is 12 residues long. The germline V gene has CDR1 DFQATT and CDR2 SNEGSKA (reference sequence). V gave up 6 bases and J gave up 4 bases, with 12 bases separating them. The CDR3 sequence: CSAAPDGYGYTF. The CDR3 DNA reads as TGCAGTGCGGCACCTGACGGCTATGGCTACACCTTC.

The chain combines TRBV25-1 with TRBJ2-5, with 9 bases that match TRBD1. V shed 2 bases, J shed 2 bases, and the junction held 9 bases outside the gene matches. The CDR3 loop spans 17 amino acids. CDR1 and CDR2 (germline): MGHDK, SYGVNS. DNA for the CDR3: TGTGCCAGCAGTGAAATCAGGATAGACAGGGGGCAAGAGACCCAGTACTTC. It translates to CASSEIRIDRGQETQYF.

The chain couples TRBV9 to TRBJ2-1; D may correspond to TRBD1 or TRBD2 (5 bases each). Trimming removed 0 bases from V and 9 bases from J, with 10 bases in between. Germline values: CDR1 SGDLS, CDR2 YYNGEE. CDR3 length: 13 residues. CDR3 sequence: CASSVGRGSEQFF. The CDR3 region has the DNA TGTGCCAGCAGCGTAGGACGGGGCAGTGAGCAGTTCTTC.

With regard to this clonotype: This clone may be a read error of a much larger clone one base away. V gene TRBV11-2 combines with J gene TRBJ2-3; 7 bases line up with TRBD1. The DNA end is a closer match to TRBJ1-5, so the J assignment may be wrong. Germline V gives CDR1 SGHAT, CDR2 FQNNGV. The CDR3 is made up of 15 amino acids. CDR3 residues: CASRQGQLGTDTQHF. The CDR3, as DNA: TGTGCCAGCAGACAGGGACAGCTAGGCACAGATACGCAGCATTTT.